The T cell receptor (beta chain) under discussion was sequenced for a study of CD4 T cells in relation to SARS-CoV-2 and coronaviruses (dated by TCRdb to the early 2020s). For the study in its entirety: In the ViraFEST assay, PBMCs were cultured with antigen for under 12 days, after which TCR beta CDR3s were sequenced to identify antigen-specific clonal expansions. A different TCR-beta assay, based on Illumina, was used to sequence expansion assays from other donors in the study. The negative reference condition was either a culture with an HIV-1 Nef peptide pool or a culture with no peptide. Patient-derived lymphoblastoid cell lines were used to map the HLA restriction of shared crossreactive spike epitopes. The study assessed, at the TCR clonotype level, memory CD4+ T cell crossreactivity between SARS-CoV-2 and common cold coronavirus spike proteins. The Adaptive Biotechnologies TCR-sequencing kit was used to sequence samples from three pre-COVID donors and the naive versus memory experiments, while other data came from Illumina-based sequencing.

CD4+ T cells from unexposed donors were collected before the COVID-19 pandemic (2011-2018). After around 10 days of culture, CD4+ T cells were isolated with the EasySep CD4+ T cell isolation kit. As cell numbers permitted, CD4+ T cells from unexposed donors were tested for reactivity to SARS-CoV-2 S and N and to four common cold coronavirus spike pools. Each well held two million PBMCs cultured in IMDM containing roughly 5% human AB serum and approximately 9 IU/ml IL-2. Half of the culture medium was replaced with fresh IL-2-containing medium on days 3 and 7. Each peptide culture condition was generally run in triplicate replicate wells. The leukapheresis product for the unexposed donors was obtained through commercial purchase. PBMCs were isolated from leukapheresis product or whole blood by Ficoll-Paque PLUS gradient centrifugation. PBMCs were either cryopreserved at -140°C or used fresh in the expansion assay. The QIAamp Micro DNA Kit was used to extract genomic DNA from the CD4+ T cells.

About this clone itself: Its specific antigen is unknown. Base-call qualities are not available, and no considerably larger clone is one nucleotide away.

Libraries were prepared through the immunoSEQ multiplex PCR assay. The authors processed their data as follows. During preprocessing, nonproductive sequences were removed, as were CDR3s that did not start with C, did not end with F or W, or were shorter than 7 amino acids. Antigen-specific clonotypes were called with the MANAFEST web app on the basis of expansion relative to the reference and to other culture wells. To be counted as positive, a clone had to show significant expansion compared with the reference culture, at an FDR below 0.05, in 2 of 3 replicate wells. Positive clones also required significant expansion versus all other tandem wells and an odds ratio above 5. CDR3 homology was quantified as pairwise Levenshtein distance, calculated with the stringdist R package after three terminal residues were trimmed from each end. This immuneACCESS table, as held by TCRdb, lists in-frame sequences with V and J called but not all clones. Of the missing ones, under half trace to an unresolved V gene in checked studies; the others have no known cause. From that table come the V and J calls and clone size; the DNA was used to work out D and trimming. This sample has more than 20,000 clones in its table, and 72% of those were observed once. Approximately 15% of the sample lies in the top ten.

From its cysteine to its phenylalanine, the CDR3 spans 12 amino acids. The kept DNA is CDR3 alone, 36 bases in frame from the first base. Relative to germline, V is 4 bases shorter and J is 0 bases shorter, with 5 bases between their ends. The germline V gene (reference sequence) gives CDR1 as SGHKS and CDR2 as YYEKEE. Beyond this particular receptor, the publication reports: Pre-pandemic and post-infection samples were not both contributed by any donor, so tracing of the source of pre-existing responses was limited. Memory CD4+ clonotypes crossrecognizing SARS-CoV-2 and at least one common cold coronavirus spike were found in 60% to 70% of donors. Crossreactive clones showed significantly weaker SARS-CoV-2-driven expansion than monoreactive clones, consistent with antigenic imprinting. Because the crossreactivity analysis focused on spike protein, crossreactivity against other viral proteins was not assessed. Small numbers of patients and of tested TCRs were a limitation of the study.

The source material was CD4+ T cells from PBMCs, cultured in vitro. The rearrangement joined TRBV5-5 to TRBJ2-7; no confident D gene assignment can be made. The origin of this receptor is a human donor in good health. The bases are TGTGCCAGCAGCCCTAGCTCCTACGAGCAGTACTTC. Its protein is CASSPSSYEQYF.